The 16 T cell receptor beta chains below all came from one sample that was sequenced in a study of CD8+CD57+ T cells in acquired aplastic anemia. In patients chosen for sequencing, flow cytometry had shown CD8+CD57+ cell expansion. The TCR beta profiling, which covered VDJ combination and CDR3 sequence, was carried out using genomic DNA as the template. Using its own MiXCR run on the reads, TCRdb lists one record per CDR3 protein. The sample includes about 160,000 distinct CDR3 sequences, 71% of them seen just once. Sequencing input: sorted CD4+, CD8+, or CD8+CD57+ T cells (not recorded which) from PBMCs. The receptors here all came from a human donor with aplastic anemia.

This chain links TRBV20-1 with TRBJ2-7, with 7 positions matching TRBD1. This CDR3 is 13 amino acids long. After removal of 8 bases from V and 0 bases from J, the junction contained 7 bases not matched to a gene. CDR1 is DFQATT and CDR2 is SNEGSKA in the germline V gene (reference sequence). In nucleotides, the CDR3 is TGCAGTTTAACGGACAGGAGCTCCTACGAGCAGTACTTC. Its translation: CSLTDRSSYEQYF.

V and J are TRBV24-1 and TRBJ2-5, with D possibly matching TRBD2 (5 bases). Between the trimmed V and J ends, which lost 7 bases and 9 bases, there was a span of 20 bases. Germline V CDR1 and CDR2: KGHDR, SFDVKD. This CDR3 region has 14 residues. CDR3 amino acids: CATRSGSSPTPQYF. DNA of the CDR3: TGTGCCACCAGGTCGGGATCTTCCCCGACCCCCCAGTACTTC.

The V call is TRBV20-1, the J call TRBJ2-7; 12 bases map to TRBD2. Germline V gene lookup returns CDR1 DFQATT and CDR2 SNEGSKA (reference sequence). J was trimmed by 5 bases and V by 6 bases; bases with no gene match: 8. This CDR3 region has 14 residues. CDR3 nucleotides: TGCAGTGCGTTACTAGCGGGAGGAAGGCACGAGCAGTACTTC. This translates into CSALLAGGRHEQYF.

The rearrangement links TRBV20-1 to TRBJ2-1; D is perhaps TRBD1 or TRBD2 (6 bases each). Germline V gene sequence: CDR1 DFQATT, CDR2 SNEGSKA (reference sequence). V was clipped by 6 bases and J by 10 bases, with 16 bases between them. The CDR3 spans 12 residues. This CDR3 is CSADLGGAEQFF. The CDR3, as DNA: TGCAGTGCCGATTTGGGGGGCGCGGAGCAGTTCTTC.

This chain connects TRBV2 to TRBJ2-5; no firm D call. There are 15 residues in the CDR3. V lost 1 base to trimming and J lost 5 bases, with 14 bases between them. Germline CDR1 SNHLY, CDR2 FYNNEI. In DNA, the CDR3 is TGTGCCAGCAGTGAAGGGATATACTCATCGGAGACCCAGTACTTC. Translating gives CASSEGIYSSETQYF.

J is TRBJ1-5 and V is TRBV10-3; 7 bases are a match to TRBD1. This CDR3 spans 16 amino acids. With V trimmed by 10 bases and J by 3 bases, 15 bases remained unmatched. From germline, CDR1 is ENHRY and CDR2 SYGVKD. The DNA for the CDR3 is TGTGCCAGCAGAACAGACGACAGGGATCCCAATCAGCCCCAGCATTTT. It specifies CASRTDDRDPNQPQHF.

Regarding this clonotype: This could be a read error, since a much larger clone is one nucleotide away. CDR3 sequence: CASSGSGSSGNTIYF. The CDR3 region has the DNA TGTGCCAGCAGTGGATCGGGGAGCTCTGGAAACACCATATATTTT. The chain combines TRBV6-4 with TRBJ1-3; no reliable D call. V was cut by 4 bases and J by 0 bases, with 10 bases left in between. This CDR3 contains 15 residues. Germline V gene lookup returns CDR1 MRHNA and CDR2 SNTAGT.

This clonotype has just a few counts. V usage is TRBV19 and J usage is TRBJ2-3; 7 bases map to TRBD2. This CDR3 is built from 13 residues. Losses at the gene ends were 8 bases for V and 4 bases for J; bases not matched to a gene: 6. The V gene's germline CDR1 is LNHDA and CDR2 SQIVND (reference sequence). CDR3 sequence (DNA): TGTGCCAGTCGGACAAGCGGGGCAGATACGCAGTATTTT. This gives the protein CASRTSGADTQYF.

The DNA of the CDR3 is TGTGCCAGCAGCTCAGGAAGGACAATCCACTACGAGCAGTACTTC. It codes for CASSSGRTIHYEQYF. The chain combines TRBV9 with TRBJ2-7; tentatively, D is TRBD1 (5 bases). V gave up 4 bases and J gave up 3 bases, with 17 bases separating them. This CDR3 has 15 residues. Germline lookup yields CDR1 SGDLS and CDR2 YYNGEE.

V usage is TRBV7-2 and J usage is TRBJ1-2; D gene ambiguous. CDR3 length: 12 amino acids. Between the trimmed V and J ends, which lost 3 bases and 6 bases, there was a span of 8 bases. Germline V gene data show CDR1 as SGHTA and CDR2 as FQGNSA. The DNA of the CDR3 is TGTGCCAGCAGCTTGGACGGGGATGGCTACACCTTC. It codes for CASSLDGDGYTF.

V and J are TRBV7-2 and TRBJ2-5; 8 nucleotides agree with TRBD2. There are 14 residues in the CDR3. Germline V gives CDR1 SGHTA, CDR2 FQGNSA. J lost 5 bases, V lost 5 bases, and 7 bases had no gene match. CDR3 residues: CASSPSPGGETQYF. In nucleotides, the CDR3 is TGTGCCAGCAGCCCGTCCCCGGGGGGGGAGACCCAGTACTTC.

Notes on this clonotype: One end of the junction varies from germline; a read error may be responsible. The V call is TRBV20-1, the J call TRBJ2-7; D unclear. The CDR3 has 11 residues. The germline gives CDR1 DFQATT, CDR2 SNEGSKA (reference sequence). The CDR3 is CSVRTPSEQYF. The DNA for the CDR3 is TGCAGTGTTAGAACCCCTAGCGAGCAGTACTTC.

The V call is TRBV11-2, the J call TRBJ2-5, with TRBD2 identical over 8 bases. Germline CDR1 is SGHAT and CDR2 is FQNNGV. V shed 5 bases and J 5 bases; nucleotides not matched to a gene: 7. This CDR3 contains 14 residues. For the CDR3, the DNA is TGTGCCAGCAGCATATTGAGCGGGAGTGAGACCCAGTACTTC. Translation: CASSILSGSETQYF.

This clonotype was seen only a few times. The J gene is TRBJ2-7, the V gene TRBV6-1, with D hard to call. This CDR3 region has 13 residues. Trimming pared 0 bases from V and 7 bases from J, leaving 10 bases between. CDR1 MNHNS and CDR2 SASEGT come from the germline V gene. For the CDR3, the DNA is TGTGCCAGCAGTGAAGCGACGGAGAAGGAGCAGTACGTC. Translating it yields CASSEATEKEQYV.

This clonotype was recorded at least ten times. The chain couples TRBV19 to TRBJ1-2, with D perhaps TRBD1 (5 bases). The V gene's germline CDR1 is LNHDA and CDR2 SQIVND (reference sequence). This CDR3 is 14 amino acids long. The V end was cut by 5 bases, the J end by 7 bases, with 17 bases between. Here the CDR3 DNA reads TGTGCCAGTAGTCCCGGGGGAGTCCGGGCTGGCTACACCTTC. Its protein product is CASSPGGVRAGYTF. Drawing the rest from reference TRBV19 and TRBJ1-2, the complete variable domain is DGGITQSPKYLFRKEGQNVTLSCEQNLNHDAMYWYRQDPGQGLRLIYYSQIVNDFQKGDIAEGYSVSREKKESFPLTVTSAQKNPTAFYLCASSPGGVRAGYTFGSGTRLTVV.

V usage is TRBV12-3 or TRBV12-4 and J usage is TRBJ2-7, with D unresolved. The CDR3 runs 11 residues. Trimming pared 7 bases from V and 6 bases from J, leaving 10 bases between. As DNA, the CDR3 is TGTGCCAGCATGTATAATGGCGAGCAGTACTTC. This sequence encodes CASMYNGEQYF.